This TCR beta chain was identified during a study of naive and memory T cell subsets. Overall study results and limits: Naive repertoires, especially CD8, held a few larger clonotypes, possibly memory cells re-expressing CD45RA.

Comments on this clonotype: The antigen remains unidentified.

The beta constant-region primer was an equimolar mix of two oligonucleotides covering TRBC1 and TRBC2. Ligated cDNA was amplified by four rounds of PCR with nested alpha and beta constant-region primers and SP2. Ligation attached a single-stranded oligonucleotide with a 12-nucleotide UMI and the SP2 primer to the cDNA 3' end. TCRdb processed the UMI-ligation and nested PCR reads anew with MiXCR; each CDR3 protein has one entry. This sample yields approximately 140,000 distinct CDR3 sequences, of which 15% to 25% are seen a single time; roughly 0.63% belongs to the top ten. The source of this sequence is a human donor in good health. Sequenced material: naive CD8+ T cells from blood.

CDR3 amino acids: CASSIAAGSLTEAFF. The CDR3 region has the DNA TGTGCCAGTTCTATTGCTGCAGGGAGTTTGACTGAAGCTTTCTTT. The J gene is TRBJ1-1, the V gene TRBV27; D may be TRBD1 (5 bases). CDR1 and CDR2 from the germline V gene are MNHEY and SMNVEV (reference sequence). CDR3 length: 15 amino acids. The V end lost 9 bases, the J end lost 5 bases, and 22 bases lay between the germline ends.